This T cell receptor beta chain was sequenced in a study of cytomegalovirus exposure and HLA in healthy donors. The study's findings and limits: A missense variant in DCLRE1C was later tied to TCR beta V- and J-gene trimming. By HLA locus, TCR association rates varied in a later analysis, with DRB1 showing the most and HLA-C the fewest.

The germline V gene has CDR1 LNHDA and CDR2 SQIVND (reference sequence). There are 16 residues in the CDR3. The V and J ends lost 4 bases and 7 bases, in that order; junction bases with no gene match: 10. Primers for the PCR totalled 60 Vbeta and 13 Jbeta. Clones were read by immunoSEQ multiplex PCR, and TCRdb kept only the in-frame ones, dropping some. The data show approximately 140,000 clones, with around 78% seen just once and around 2% held by the top ten. As to this clone: Its antigen is not known.

This TCR was sampled from a woman aged 45-65 years in good health and CMV-seronegative. The sequenced sample consisted of PBMCs. The chain combines TRBV19 with TRBJ1-5, with 10 bases that match TRBD1. CDR3 protein: CASSNPRQGARQPQHF. The CDR3 DNA is TGTGCCAGTAGTAATCCCAGACAGGGGGCACGGCAGCCCCAGCATTTT. Drawing the rest from reference TRBV19 and TRBJ1-5, the complete variable domain is DGGITQSPKYLFRKEGQNVTLSCEQNLNHDAMYWYRQDPGQGLRLIYYSQIVNDFQKGDIAEGYSVSREKKESFPLTVTSAQKNPTAFYLCASSNPRQGARQPQHFGDGTRLSIL.